The T cell receptor beta chain described here comes from a study of blood T cell repertoires in COVID-19. The wider study: Acute and convalescent COVID-19 samples came from the United States, Italy and Spain. The cDNA or gDNA used as material had been derived from T cells, B-cell-depleted T cells, or PBMCs.

CDR3 length equals 14 residues. From germline, CDR1 is DFQATT and CDR2 SNEGSKA (reference sequence). V shed 3 bases and J 8 bases; nucleotides not matched to a gene: 10. Libraries were prepared by immunoSEQ multiplex PCR; TCRdb keeps only in-frame clonotypes and omits some of them. Seen here are roughly 500,000 clones, roughly 85% observed once, and the top ten hold 3.2%. What was sequenced was peripheral blood. This receptor was taken from a human donor in a cohort sampled during active COVID-19. V usage is TRBV20-1 and J usage is TRBJ2-1; 7 bases agree with TRBD2. The CDR3 DNA reads as TGCAGTGCTAGTTTTAGCGGGCCGTTTTATGAGCAGTTCTTC. Translating gives CSASFSGPFYEQFF.